The next 9 T cell receptor beta chains were all read from a single sample in a study of post-analysis software for immune sequencing data. Study results and caveats: The study found TRBV5-6, TRBV5-1 and TRBV20-1 among 4 or 5 TRBV segments more frequent in patients than controls.

Unique molecular identifiers featured in each of the TCR beta cDNA libraries. In TCRdb, the PCR reads were re-called with MiXCR into one record per CDR3 protein. The sample yields a few hundred thousand distinct CDR3 sequences, roughly 34% seen once. No antigens are known for them. The sample comprised blood. These receptors all stem from a girl aged 2-17 years with multiple sclerosis.

The J gene is TRBJ2-6, the V gene TRBV20-1, with D perhaps TRBD2 (6 bases). Trimming removed 6 bases from V and 2 bases from J, with 14 bases in between. The germline gives CDR1 DFQATT, CDR2 SNEGSKA (reference sequence). The CDR3 contains 15 residues. The CDR3 DNA reads as TGCAGTGCCAAAACGGGGGTAACTGGGGCCAACGTCCTGACTTTC. Residues: CSAKTGVTGANVLTF.

This clonotype came up a few times. J is TRBJ2-3 and V is TRBV11-2; D unresolved. This CDR3 is 16 amino acids long. CDR1 SGHAT and CDR2 FQNNGV come from the germline V gene. V lost 2 bases to trimming and J lost 6 bases, with 18 bases between them. CDR3 nucleotides: TGTGCCAGCAGCTTACGGGCCATGGTACTTCTCGATACGCAGTATTTT. Its translation: CASSLRAMVLLDTQYF.

The gene calls are TRBV21-1 and TRBJ1-1. TRBV21-1 counts as a pseudogene. The CDR3 consists of 13 residues. The CDR3 region has the DNA TGTGCCAGCAGCATAAAGACGCGGACTGAAGCTTTCTTT. It encodes CASSIKTRTEAFF.

Only a few counts were recorded for this clonotype. The chain links TRBV5-1 to TRBJ2-7; TRBD1 matches at 10 bases. This CDR3 comprises 14 residues. Germline CDR1 is SGHRS and CDR2 is YFSETQ. The ends lost 3 bases at V and 3 bases at J; junction bases unmatched: 3. The CDR3 DNA is TGCGCCAGCAGCTGGGGACAGGGGAACTACGAGCAGTACTTC. Translation gives CASSWGQGNYEQYF.

Concerning this clonotype: At one end, the junction sequence differs from germline, possibly due to a read error. The CDR3 loop reads CASIALGVSADAQYF. CDR3 nucleotide sequence: TGTGCCAGCATCGCGCTCGGAGTGAGCGCAGATGCGCAGTATTTT. The chain combines TRBV12-3 or TRBV12-4 with TRBJ2-3; D unclear. CDR3 length: 15 residues.

This rearrangement joins TRBV11-2 to TRBJ2-3; TRBD2 matches at 8 bases. V trimming: 7 bases; J trimming: 2 bases; junction bases outside the gene matches: 5. The germline V gene encodes CDR1 SGHAT and CDR2 FQNNGV. This CDR3 contains 14 residues. The CDR3: CASTWTSPTDTQYF. The CDR3 nucleotides are TGTGCCAGCACCTGGACTAGCCCCACAGATACGCAGTATTTT.

This clonotype was recorded a few times. The genes are TRBV4-1 and TRBJ2-1, with 7 bases fitting TRBD1. CDR3 length equals 15 residues. Germline V gene sequence: CDR1 MGHRA, CDR2 YSYEKL. After removal of 4 bases from V and 3 bases from J, the junction contained 6 bases not matched to a gene. CDR3 amino acids: CASSPPGQIYNEQFF. The CDR3 nucleotides read TGCGCCAGCAGCCCTCCGGGACAGATCTACAATGAGCAGTTCTTC.

Only a few counts were recorded for this clonotype. The chain recombines TRBV27 with TRBJ2-3; 7 bases match TRBD1. Germline V gene lookup returns CDR1 MNHEY and CDR2 SMNVEV (reference sequence). The length of the CDR3 is 16 residues. Trimming took 5 bases from V and 0 from J; bases not matched to a gene: 8. The CDR3 DNA follows: TGTGCCAGCAGTCCCCAGGGACAGCCTAGCACAGATACGCAGTATTTT. Protein sequence: CASSPQGQPSTDTQYF.

The V gene is TRBV19, the J gene TRBJ1-1; TRBD1 matches 7 bases. The junction had 3 bases not matched to a gene; V was cut back by 9 bases and J by 5 bases. The germline CDR1 and CDR2 sequences are LNHDA and SQIVND (reference sequence). This CDR3 has 11 amino acids. CDR3 sequence (DNA): TGTGCCAGACAGGGGTGGACTGAAGCTTTCTTT. Translation: CARQGWTEAFF.